Below, 2 T cell receptor beta chains from the same sample are listed, as sequenced in a study of blood T cells in healthy people across ages. Combining a sample-barcoded 5' primer with a J-beta primer mix, a second PCR ran for about 7 to 12 cycles. TCRdb redid the calling of the 5' RACE reads with MiXCR, one entry per CDR3 protein. The sample includes around 670,000 distinct CDR3 sequences, about 30% of them seen just once. Sequenced: blood. The receptor set was obtained from a woman older than 75 in good health.

In regard to this clonotype: A read error may produce the germline difference seen at one junction end. The chain has TRBV6-6 and TRBJ1-1; no clear D gene. Germline V gives CDR1 MNHNY, CDR2 SVGAGI (reference sequence). This CDR3 region has 14 residues. The CDR3, as DNA: TGCGCCAGCAGGTCCCCGAGACGGGGCACTGAAGCTTTCTTT. Protein product: CASRSPRRGTEAFF.

Note on this clonotype: One end of the junction does not line up with germline, which may come from a read error. The chain combines TRBV20-1 with TRBJ2-5, with D perhaps TRBD2 (6 bases). Per the germline V gene, CDR1 is DFQATT and CDR2 is SNEGSKA (reference sequence). The CDR3 spans 15 residues. In DNA, the CDR3 is TGCAGTGCCAGAGACGGGACTCTTCCCCGAGAGACCCAGTACTTC. This codes for CSARDGTLPRETQYF.